These T cell receptor beta chains were read from a single sample in a study of a mutant IDH1 vaccine in newly diagnosed glioma. These receptors' antigens are unknown. TCRdb keeps only in-frame clones here, not all; method: immunoSEQ multiplex PCR. Among some 40,000 clones listed, about four fifths were seen once. The sample in question was peripheral blood mononuclear cells (PBMCs), obtained from a glioma patient whose treatment included an IDH1 peptide vaccine. These receptors all stem from a woman in her twenties or thirties with glioma. Some clones in this sample may be carry-over from other donors' samples. Both conserved end residues are trimmed from each CDR3. The D gene is left open where the match is weak. Some rows have no size entry. The others give once, few or many, or a class for an expanded clone.

abundance: NA
v_gene: TRBV11-2
d_gene: NA
CDR3aa: ASSLRQGGTTDTQY

abundance: NA
v_gene: TRBV2
d_gene: TRBD1
CDR3aa: ASSEQGGVNQPQH

abundance: NA
v_gene: TRBV28
d_gene: NA
CDR3aa: ASSFNGKGSYEQY

abundance: NA
v_gene: TRBV19
d_gene: NA
CDR3aa: ASSISPAGTYEQY

abundance: few
v_gene: TRBV29-1
d_gene: NA
CDR3aa: SVENSSEGNQPQH

abundance: NA
v_gene: TRBV30
d_gene: NA
CDR3aa: AWTNPGHTWGVNTEAF

abundance: NA
v_gene: TRBV10-3
d_gene: NA
CDR3aa: AISESREYLGDTQY

abundance: NA
v_gene: TRBV18
d_gene: NA
CDR3aa: ASPPGETQY

abundance: NA
v_gene: TRBV14
d_gene: NA
CDR3aa: ASSRRDTSYEQY

abundance: medium-sized
v_gene: TRBV19
d_gene: TRBD2
CDR3aa: ASSRTSGNYNEQF

abundance: once
v_gene: TRBV6-5
d_gene: TRBD2
CDR3aa: ASGGRGDTQY

abundance: NA
v_gene: TRBV2
d_gene: NA
CDR3aa: ASRDSAVGVNTEAF

abundance: few
v_gene: TRBV29-1
d_gene: NA
CDR3aa: SVLQGINQPQH

abundance: once
v_gene: TRBV2
d_gene: NA
CDR3aa: ASRVGDLNTEAF

abundance: NA
v_gene: TRBV7-9
d_gene: NA
CDR3aa: ASSLVIGFSGNTIY

abundance: NA
v_gene: TRBV7-9
d_gene: TRBD2
CDR3aa: ASSETSGRAPRDTQY

abundance: once
v_gene: TRBV19
d_gene: NA
CDR3aa: ASSIDTLRAYGYT

abundance: NA
v_gene: TRBV6-1
d_gene: NA
CDR3aa: ASRDNIYGYT

abundance: NA
v_gene: TRBV9
d_gene: NA
CDR3aa: ASSVGPDFYSYEQY

abundance: medium-sized
v_gene: TRBV15
d_gene: NA
CDR3aa: ATSRDQLTYEQY

abundance: NA
v_gene: TRBV27
d_gene: TRBD1
CDR3aa: ASRGAGGSAEAF

abundance: NA
v_gene: TRBV19
d_gene: TRBD1
CDR3aa: ASTLSTGVGEQF

abundance: NA
v_gene: TRBV11-2
d_gene: TRBD1
CDR3aa: ASSFIGQGAMGSYGYT

abundance: NA
v_gene: TRBV27
d_gene: TRBD1
CDR3aa: ASSLSPGGYHEQY

abundance: NA
v_gene: TRBV9
d_gene: TRBD2
CDR3aa: ASSVAGLADLYNEQF

abundance: NA
v_gene: TRBV9
d_gene: NA
CDR3aa: ASSVNEMAEQF

abundance: NA
v_gene: TRBV30
d_gene: NA
CDR3aa: AWSVRVDTEAF

abundance: few
v_gene: TRBV19
d_gene: TRBD1
CDR3aa: ASSIGKGGLGGYT

abundance: NA
v_gene: TRBV12-5
d_gene: NA
CDR3aa: ASGLPGQLPGETQY

abundance: NA
v_gene: TRBV19
d_gene: NA
CDR3aa: ASSIYGSANNEQF

abundance: NA
v_gene: TRBV5-6
d_gene: TRBD1
CDR3aa: ASSLVGDRGTQY

abundance: NA
v_gene: TRBV4-2
d_gene: NA
CDR3aa: ASSQSTSTYEQY

abundance: NA
v_gene: TRBV11-2
d_gene: NA
CDR3aa: ASSPGQSPYGYT